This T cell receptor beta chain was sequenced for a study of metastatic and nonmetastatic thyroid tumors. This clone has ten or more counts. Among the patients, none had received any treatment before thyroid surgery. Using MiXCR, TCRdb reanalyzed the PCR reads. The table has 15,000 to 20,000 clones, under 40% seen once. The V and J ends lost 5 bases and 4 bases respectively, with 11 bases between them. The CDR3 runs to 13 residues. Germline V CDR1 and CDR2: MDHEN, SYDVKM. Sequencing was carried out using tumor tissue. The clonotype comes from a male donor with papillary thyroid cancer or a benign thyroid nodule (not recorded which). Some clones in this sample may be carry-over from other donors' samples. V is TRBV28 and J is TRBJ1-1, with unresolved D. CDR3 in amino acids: CASSPNWGTEAFF. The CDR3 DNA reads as TGTGCCAGCAGTCCCAACTGGGGCACTGAAGCTTTCTTT.